This T cell receptor (beta chain) is drawn from a study of T cell changes during pregnancy in multiple sclerosis. Assay used: immunoSEQ multiplex PCR; TCRdb lists only in-frame clones, some missing. Of 65,000 to 95,000 clones listed, around 89% are singletons. This CDR3 is built from 14 residues. CDR1 is SGHTA and CDR2 is FQGTGA in the germline V gene. Trimming pared 2 bases from V and 2 bases from J, leaving 9 bases between. This sequence joins TRBV7-3 and TRBJ1-1; tentative D call: TRBD1 (5 bases). The sequences come from peripheral blood, collected before pregnancy. This TCR was sampled from a female donor with multiple sclerosis, enrolled in a pregnancy study. CDR3 region: CASSLSGPNTEAFF. CDR3 nucleotide sequence: TGTGCCAGCAGCTTATCAGGGCCAAACACTGAAGCTTTCTTT.